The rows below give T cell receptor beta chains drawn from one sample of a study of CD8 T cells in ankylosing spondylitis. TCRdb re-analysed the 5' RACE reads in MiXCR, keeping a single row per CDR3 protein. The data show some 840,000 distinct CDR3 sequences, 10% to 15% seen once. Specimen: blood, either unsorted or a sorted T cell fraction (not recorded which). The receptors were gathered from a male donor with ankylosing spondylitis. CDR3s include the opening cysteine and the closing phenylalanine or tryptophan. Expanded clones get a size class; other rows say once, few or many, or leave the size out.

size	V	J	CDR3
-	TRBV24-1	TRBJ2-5	CATSDPGGHGETQYF
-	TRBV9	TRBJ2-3	CASSVRGFTDTQYF
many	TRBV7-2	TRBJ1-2	CASSLPWRGYTF
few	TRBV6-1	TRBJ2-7	CASSANTGPLSYEQYF
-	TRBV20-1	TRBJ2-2	CSVFGTPDTGELFF
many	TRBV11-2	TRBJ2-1	CASIRYGTDEQFF
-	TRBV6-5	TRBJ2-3	CASSYPSRVGTDTQYF
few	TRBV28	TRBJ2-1	CASSPLAGVKNEQFF
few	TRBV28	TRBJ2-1	CASSPLRASGSSNEQFF
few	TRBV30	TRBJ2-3	CAWSVWGTDTQYF
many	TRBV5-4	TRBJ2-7	CASSSRTSAALDYEQYF
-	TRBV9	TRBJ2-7	CASSGAQPRDKVSYEQYF
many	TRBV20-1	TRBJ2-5	CSATTRGQETQYF
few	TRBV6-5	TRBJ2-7	CASSSRFSPSYEQYF
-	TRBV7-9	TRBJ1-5	CASRQYPDQPQHF
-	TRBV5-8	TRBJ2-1	CASSRPPSSYNEQFF
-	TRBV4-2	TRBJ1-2	CASSQDLGANYGYTF
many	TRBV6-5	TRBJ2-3	CASRPTSGRPTDTQYF
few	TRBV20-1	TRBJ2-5	CSATPELQETQYF
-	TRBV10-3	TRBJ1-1	CAISEATQGRRAFF
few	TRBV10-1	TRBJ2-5	CASSESTGTTQETQYF
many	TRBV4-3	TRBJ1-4	CASSGSPRSEKLFF
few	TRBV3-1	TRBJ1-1	CASSQNRGQTEAFF
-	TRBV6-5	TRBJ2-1	CASSYRALSNEQFF
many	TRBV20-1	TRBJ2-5	CSARTPGQGLGETQYF
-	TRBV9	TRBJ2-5	CASSPAYEPTRTQYF
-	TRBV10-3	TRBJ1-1	CAIGQRNTEAFF
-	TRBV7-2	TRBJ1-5	CASSLATGSNQPQHF
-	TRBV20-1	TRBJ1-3	CSAGDRGGTGNTIYF
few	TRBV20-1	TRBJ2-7	CSGDEQYF
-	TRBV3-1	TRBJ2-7	CASRQLAGASYEQYF
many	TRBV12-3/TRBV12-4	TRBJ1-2	CASSSNPRVGGYTF
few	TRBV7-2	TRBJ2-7	CASSLVRGPAYEQYF
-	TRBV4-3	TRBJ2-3	CASSHSASLSTDTQYF
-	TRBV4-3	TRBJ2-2	CASSQAPIANTGELFF
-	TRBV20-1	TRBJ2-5	CSARAGALETQYF
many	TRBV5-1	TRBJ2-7	CASSWDNLVKQYF
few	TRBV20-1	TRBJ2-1	CSAQRGSSGRLLFF
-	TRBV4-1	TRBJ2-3	CASSQVYRGASGSTDTQYF
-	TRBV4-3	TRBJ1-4	CASSQTRGQNEKLFF
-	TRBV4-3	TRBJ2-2	CASSRLAGESGELFF
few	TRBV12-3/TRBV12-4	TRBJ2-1	CASSRGGASEQFF
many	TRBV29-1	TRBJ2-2	CSVTTGTHINTGELFF
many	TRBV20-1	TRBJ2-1	CSALSGSSYNEQFF
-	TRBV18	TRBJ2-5	CASSPRPASGNQETQYF
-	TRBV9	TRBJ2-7	CASSEDPGSYEQYF
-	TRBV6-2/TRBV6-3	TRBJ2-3	CASSYGGTYTDTQYF